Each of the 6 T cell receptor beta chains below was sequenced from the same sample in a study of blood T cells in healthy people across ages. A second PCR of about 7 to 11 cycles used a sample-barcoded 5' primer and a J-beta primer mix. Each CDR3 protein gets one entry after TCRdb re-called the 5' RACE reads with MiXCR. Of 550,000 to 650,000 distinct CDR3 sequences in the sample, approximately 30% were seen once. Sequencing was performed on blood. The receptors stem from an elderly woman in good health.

The CDR3 loop is CASSLARAAENTQYF. In nucleotides, the CDR3 is TGCGCCAGCAGCTTGGCCCGGGCGGCCGAGAATACGCAGTATTTT. This rearrangement joins TRBV5-1 to TRBJ2-3; D is ambiguous. V lost 0 bases and J lost 7, with 15 bases in between. CDR1 and CDR2 (germline): SGHRS, YFSETQ. This CDR3 comprises 15 residues.

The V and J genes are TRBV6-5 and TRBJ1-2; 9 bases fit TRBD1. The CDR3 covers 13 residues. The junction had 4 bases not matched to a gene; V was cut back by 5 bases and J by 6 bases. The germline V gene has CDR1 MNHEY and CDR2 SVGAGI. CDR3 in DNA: TGTGCCAGCAGTGGGACAGGGAAGCATGGCTACACCTTC. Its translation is CASSGTGKHGYTF.

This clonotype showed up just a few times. The CDR3 sequence is CASSLAGQSLNYGYTF. The CDR3 coding sequence is TGCGCCAGCAGCTTGGCAGGCCAGAGTCTTAACTATGGCTACACCTTC. V usage is TRBV5-1 and J usage is TRBJ1-2; no reliable D call. There are 16 residues in the CDR3. Per the germline V gene, CDR1 is SGHRS and CDR2 is YFSETQ. V was cut by 0 bases and J by 1 base, with 13 bases left in between.

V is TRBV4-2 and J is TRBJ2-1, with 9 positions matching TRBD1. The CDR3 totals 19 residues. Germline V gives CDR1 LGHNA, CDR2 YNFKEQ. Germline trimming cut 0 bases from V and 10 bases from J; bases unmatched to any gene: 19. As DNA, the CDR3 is TGTGCCAGCAGCCAAGATCGGGTGGGAGGGACAGGGTTCGAATACGAGCAGTTCTTC. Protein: CASSQDRVGGTGFEYEQFF.

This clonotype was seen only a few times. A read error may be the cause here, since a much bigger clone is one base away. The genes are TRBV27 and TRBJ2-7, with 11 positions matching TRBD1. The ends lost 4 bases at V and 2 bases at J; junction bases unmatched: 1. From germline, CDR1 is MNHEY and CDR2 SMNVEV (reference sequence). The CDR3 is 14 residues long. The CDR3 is CASSWTGGAYEQYF. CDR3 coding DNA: TGTGCCAGCAGTTGGACAGGGGGCGCCTACGAGCAGTACTTC.

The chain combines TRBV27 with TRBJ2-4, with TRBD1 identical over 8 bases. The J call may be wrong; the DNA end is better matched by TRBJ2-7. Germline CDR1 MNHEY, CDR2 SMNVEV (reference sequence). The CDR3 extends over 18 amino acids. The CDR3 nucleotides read TGTGCCAGCAGTCCCCGGACTGGCAGGGGGCTCCTGTCCTACGAGCAGTACTTC. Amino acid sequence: CASSPRTGRGLLSYEQYF.